This T cell receptor (beta chain) was captured by sequencing in a study of beta chain features in type 1 diabetes. This clone was observed a handful of times. V was clipped by 5 bases and J by 3 bases, with 14 bases between them. CDR3 size: 15 residues. Germline V CDR1 and CDR2: SGHTA, FQGNSA. Investigators reverse transcribed all isolated RNA, so they sequenced expressed TCRB transcripts. Sequencing was performed with immunoSEQ multiplex PCR; in TCRdb, only in-frame clones are kept and a portion is missing. In the table there are nearly 350,000 clones, 8% of which are singletons. The sequence derives from a woman between 18 and 30 years old in good health. This chain uses TRBV7-2 with TRBJ2-1; tentative D call: TRBD1 (6 bases). Source material: central memory CD4+ T cells from blood. The CDR3 DNA sequence: TGTGCCAGCAGCCCCCGAGCGGACAGCTACAATGAGCAGTTCTTC. Amino acids: CASSPRADSYNEQFF.